The following is a T cell receptor beta chain sequence with its context. No cognate antigen has been identified for it. No base-level quality is on record; no much larger clone is a single base apart. This record belongs to a study of Tregs in tolerant kidney transplant recipients (dated by TCRdb to about 2019). At the level of the whole study: The study used TCRbeta sequencing to identify donor-specific regulatory T cells before combined kidney and bone marrow transplantation, then tracked those cells after transplant. In a few healthy controls, several methods of expanding Tregs specific for an allogeneic donor were compared by TCRbeta repertoire sequencing.

Thawed PBMCs were FACS-sorted into unstimulated Tregs (CD4+CD25+CD127-), CD4+ non-Tregs (CD4+CD25-), CD4 cells and CD8 cells. Blood from healthy controls was obtained either as purchased buffy coats or from healthy volunteers. Healthy control blood was processed by Ficoll density gradient to PBMCs and cryopreserved; patient PBMCs were collected before and after transplant. What the authors observed across the whole study: Biological reproducibility was not directly assessed, although technical replication error appeared to be minimal. Expanding Tregs with activated donor B cells appeared to identify the most biologically relevant and donor-specific TCRbeta repertoire. The study was constrained by small patient numbers, and validation of the findings is required in larger populations and under other immunosuppression protocols.

For TCRbeta CDR3 sequencing, genomic DNA was extracted from sorted cells using the QIAGEN DNeasy Blood and Tissue Kit. Through immunoSEQ, high-throughput TCRbeta CDR3 sequencing was done commercially, including PCR amplification with internal controls and bias correction. The source study handled its data this way. Unique productive TCRbeta sequences were defined by CDR3 nucleotide sequence when primers matched and otherwise by CDR3 amino acid sequence together with Vbeta and Jbeta genes. To correct sorting error, sequences shared between sorted populations at a frequency ratio of 2:1 or less were removed; the rest were assigned to the higher population. Sequences were defined as donor-reactive when expanded at least 5-fold in CFSE-low cells versus unstimulated cells and present at a frequency of at least 0.01% in CFSE-low cells. Jensen-Shannon divergence calculated on the top 100 TCRbeta sequences ranked by frequency was used to measure repertoire divergence. For samples with multiple sequencing runs, sorting error was corrected separately for each run before the runs were pooled. TCRdb retrieved this table from immuneACCESS and kept in-frame rearrangements only. Not all clones are present; in checked studies, unresolved V genes account for under half, and no reason is known for the remainder. For V, J and clone size, that table is used; D and trimming come from the DNA. The sample table holds about 59,000 clones, of which 83% were seen once. The ten largest clones represent about 5% of the sample.

The specimen was CD4+ T cells from blood. The clonotype was recovered from a human donor in good health.

The CDR3 corresponds to CASSFPGTARQYF. The DNA sequence is TGTGCCAGCAGTTTCCCCGGGACCGCCCGACAGTATTTT. The chain uses TRBV7-9 and TRBJ2-3, with the D segment possibly TRBD1 or TRBD2, each aligning over 5 bases. From the germline V gene (reference sequence), CDR1 is SEHNR and CDR2 is FQNEAQ. Relative to germline, V is 6 bases shorter and J is 12 bases shorter, with 19 bases between their ends. Measured from the cysteine to the phenylalanine, the CDR3 is 13 residues long. CDR3 DNA only is kept here, 39 bases in frame from base 1.